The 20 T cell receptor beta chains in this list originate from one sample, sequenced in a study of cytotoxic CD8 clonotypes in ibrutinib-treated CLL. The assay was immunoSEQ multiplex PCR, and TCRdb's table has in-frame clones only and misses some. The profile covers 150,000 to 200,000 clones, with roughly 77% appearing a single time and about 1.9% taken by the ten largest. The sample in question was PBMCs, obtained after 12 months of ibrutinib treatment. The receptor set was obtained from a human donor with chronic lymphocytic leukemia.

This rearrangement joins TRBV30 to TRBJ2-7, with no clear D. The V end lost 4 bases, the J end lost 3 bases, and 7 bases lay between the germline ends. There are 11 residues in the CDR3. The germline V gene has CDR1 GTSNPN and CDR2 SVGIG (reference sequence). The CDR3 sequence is CAWTLDYEQYF. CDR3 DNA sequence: TGTGCCTGGACGTTAGACTACGAGCAGTACTTC.

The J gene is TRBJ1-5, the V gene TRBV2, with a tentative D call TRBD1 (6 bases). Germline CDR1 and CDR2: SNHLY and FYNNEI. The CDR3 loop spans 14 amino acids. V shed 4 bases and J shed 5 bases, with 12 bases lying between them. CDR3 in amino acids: CASSVEGGHQPQHF. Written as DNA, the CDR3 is TGTGCCAGCAGTGTGGAAGGGGGGCATCAGCCCCAGCATTTT.

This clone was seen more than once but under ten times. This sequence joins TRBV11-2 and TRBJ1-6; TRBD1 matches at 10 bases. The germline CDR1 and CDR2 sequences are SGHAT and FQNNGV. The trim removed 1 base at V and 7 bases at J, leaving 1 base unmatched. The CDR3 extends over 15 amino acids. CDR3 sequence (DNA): TGTGCCAGCAGCTTAGGGACAGGGGGGAATTCACCCCTCCACTTT. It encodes CASSLGTGGNSPLHF.

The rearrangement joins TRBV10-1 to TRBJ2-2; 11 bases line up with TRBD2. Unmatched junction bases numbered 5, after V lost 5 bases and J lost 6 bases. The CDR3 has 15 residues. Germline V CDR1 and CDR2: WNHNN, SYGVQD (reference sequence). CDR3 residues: CASSLLAGGSGELFF. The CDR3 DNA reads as TGCGCCAGCAGTCTATTAGCGGGAGGGTCCGGGGAGCTGTTTTTT.

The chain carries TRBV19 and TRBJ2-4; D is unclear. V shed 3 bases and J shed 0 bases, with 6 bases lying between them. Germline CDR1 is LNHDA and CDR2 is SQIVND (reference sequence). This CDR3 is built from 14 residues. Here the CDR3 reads CASSISQAKNIQYF. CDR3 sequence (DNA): TGTGCCAGTAGTATTTCCCAAGCCAAAAACATTCAGTACTTC.

CDR3 sequence reads: CASSSSLGRPNTEAFF. DNA of the CDR3: TGTGCCAGCAGCTCCAGCCTTGGACGGCCGAACACTGAAGCTTTCTTT. V usage is TRBV11-1 and J usage is TRBJ1-1; D not resolved. V dropped 4 bases and J dropped 1 base, with 16 bases sitting between them. CDR1 and CDR2 (germline): SGHAT, FQDESV (reference sequence). This CDR3 has 16 residues. The whole variable domain, remainder taken from reference TRBV11-1 and TRBJ1-1, is EAEVAQSPRYKITEKSQAVAFWCDPISGHATLYWYRQILGQGPELLVQFQDESVVDDSQLPKDRFSAERLKGVDSTLKIQPAELGDSAMYLCASSSSLGRPNTEAFFGQGTRLTVV.

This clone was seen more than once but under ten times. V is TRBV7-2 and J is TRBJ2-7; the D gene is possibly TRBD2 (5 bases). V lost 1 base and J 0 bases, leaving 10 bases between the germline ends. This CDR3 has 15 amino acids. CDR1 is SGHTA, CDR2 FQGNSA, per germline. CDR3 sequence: CASSLVRVPSYEQYF. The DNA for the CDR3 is TGTGCCAGCAGCTTAGTGAGGGTACCCTCCTACGAGCAGTACTTC.

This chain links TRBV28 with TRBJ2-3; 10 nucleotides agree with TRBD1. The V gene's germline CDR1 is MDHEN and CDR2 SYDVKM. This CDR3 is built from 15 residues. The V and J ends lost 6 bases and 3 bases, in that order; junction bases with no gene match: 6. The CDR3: CASSKGQGRTDTQYF. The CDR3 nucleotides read TGTGCCAGCAGCAAGGGACAGGGGAGGACAGATACGCAGTATTTT.

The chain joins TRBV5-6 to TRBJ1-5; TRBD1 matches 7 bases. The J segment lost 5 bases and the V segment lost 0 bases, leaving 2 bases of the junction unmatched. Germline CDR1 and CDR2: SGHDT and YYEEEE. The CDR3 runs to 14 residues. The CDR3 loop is CASSLGQGDQPQHF. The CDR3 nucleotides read TGTGCCAGCAGCTTGGGTCAGGGGGATCAGCCCCAGCATTTT.

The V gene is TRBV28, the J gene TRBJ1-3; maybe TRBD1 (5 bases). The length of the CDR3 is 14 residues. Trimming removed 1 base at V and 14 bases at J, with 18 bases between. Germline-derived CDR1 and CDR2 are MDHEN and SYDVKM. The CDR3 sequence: CASSLLGTEMPLYF. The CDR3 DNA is TGTGCCAGCAGTTTATTGGGGACGGAGATGCCCTTATATTTT.

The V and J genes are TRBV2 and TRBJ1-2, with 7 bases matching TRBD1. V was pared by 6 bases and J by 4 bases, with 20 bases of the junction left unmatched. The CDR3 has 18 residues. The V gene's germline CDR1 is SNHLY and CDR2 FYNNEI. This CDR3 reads CASSGLLQGNKNPYGYTF. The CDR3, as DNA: TGTGCCAGCAGCGGTCTGCTACAGGGGAATAAGAACCCCTATGGCTACACCTTC.

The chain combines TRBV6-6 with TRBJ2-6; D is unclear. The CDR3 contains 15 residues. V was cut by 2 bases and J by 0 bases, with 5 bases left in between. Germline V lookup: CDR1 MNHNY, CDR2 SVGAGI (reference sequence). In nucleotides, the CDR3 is TGTGCCAGCAGTTACATCCGCTCTGGGGCCAACGTCCTGACTTTC. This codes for CASSYIRSGANVLTF.

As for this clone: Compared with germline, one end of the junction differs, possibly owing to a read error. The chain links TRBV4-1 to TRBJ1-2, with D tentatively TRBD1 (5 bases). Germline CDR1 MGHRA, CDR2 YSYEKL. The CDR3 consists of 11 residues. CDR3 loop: CASSRDYGYTF. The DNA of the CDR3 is TGTGCCAGCAGCAGGGACTATGGCTACACCTTC.

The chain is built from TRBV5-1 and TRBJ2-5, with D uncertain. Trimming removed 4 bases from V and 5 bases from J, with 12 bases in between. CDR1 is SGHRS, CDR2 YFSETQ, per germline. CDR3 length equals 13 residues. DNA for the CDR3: TGCGCCAGCAGCCCCCTGAGCCGGGAGACCCAGTACTTC. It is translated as CASSPLSRETQYF.

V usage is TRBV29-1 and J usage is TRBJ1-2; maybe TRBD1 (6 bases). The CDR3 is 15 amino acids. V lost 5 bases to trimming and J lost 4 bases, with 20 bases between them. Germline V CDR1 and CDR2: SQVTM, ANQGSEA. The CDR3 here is CSVPMQGLRSYGYTF. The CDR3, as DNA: TGCAGCGTTCCGATGCAGGGGCTTCGGAGCTATGGCTACACCTTC.

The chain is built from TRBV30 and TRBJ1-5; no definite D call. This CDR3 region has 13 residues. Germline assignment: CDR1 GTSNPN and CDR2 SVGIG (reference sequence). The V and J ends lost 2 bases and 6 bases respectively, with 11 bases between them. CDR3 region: CAWSISSRQPQHF. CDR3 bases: TGTGCCTGGAGTATATCCTCACGTCAGCCCCAGCATTTT.

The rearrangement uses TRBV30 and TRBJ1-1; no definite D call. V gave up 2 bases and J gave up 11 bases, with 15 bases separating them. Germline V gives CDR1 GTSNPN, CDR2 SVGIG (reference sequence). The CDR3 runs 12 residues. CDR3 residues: CAWSLLGAEAFF. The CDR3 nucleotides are TGTGCCTGGAGTCTATTGGGAGCGGAGGCTTTCTTT.

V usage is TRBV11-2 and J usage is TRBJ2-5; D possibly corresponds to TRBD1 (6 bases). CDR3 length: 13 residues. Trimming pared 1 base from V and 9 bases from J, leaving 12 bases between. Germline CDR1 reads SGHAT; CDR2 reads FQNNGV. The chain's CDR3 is CASSLAQGLPQYF. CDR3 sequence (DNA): TGTGCCAGCAGCTTAGCACAGGGATTGCCCCAGTACTTC.

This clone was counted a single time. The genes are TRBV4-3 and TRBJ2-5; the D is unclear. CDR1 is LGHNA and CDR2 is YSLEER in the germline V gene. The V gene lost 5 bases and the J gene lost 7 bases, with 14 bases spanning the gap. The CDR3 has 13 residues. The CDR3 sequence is CASSSDPARTQYF. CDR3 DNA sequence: TGCGCCAGCAGCTCGGACCCGGCGAGGACCCAGTACTTC.

CDR3 amino acids: CASSLDRGSNEQFF. CDR3 nucleotide sequence: TGCGCCAGCAGCCTAGACAGGGGCAGCAATGAGCAGTTCTTC. The genes are TRBV5-1 and TRBJ2-1; 8 bases agree with TRBD1. The CDR3 runs 14 residues. The germline gives CDR1 SGHRS, CDR2 YFSETQ. The V gene end was trimmed by 4 bases and the J gene end by 6 bases; junction bases not matched to a gene: 6.